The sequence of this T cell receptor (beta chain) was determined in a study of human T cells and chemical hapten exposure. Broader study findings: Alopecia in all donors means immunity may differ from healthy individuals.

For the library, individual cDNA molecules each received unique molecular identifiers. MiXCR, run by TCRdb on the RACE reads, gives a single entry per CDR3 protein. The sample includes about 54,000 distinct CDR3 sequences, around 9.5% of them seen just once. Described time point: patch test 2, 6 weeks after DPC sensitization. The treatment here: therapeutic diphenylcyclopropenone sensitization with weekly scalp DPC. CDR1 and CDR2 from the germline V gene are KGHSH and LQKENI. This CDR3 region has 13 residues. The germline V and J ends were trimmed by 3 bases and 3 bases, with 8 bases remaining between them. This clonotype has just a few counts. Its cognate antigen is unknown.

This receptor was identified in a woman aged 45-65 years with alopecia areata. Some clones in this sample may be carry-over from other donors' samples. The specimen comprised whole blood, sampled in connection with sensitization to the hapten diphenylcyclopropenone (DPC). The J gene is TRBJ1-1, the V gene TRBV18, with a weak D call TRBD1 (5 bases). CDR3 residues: CASSPPGDTEAFF. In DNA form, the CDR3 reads TGTGCCAGCTCACCCCCGGGGGACACTGAAGCTTTCTTT. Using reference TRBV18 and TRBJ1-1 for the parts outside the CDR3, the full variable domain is NAGVMQNPRHLVRRRGQEARLRCSPMKGHSHVYWYRQLPEEGLKFMVYLQKENIIDESGMPKERFSAEFPKEGPSILRIQQVVRGDSAAYFCASSPPGDTEAFFGQGTRLTVV.